Given below is one T cell receptor beta chain in context. No antigen is known for it. The PCR had 60 Vbeta and 13 Jbeta primers. TCRdb's copy holds only in-frame clones and misses some; the assay was immunoSEQ multiplex PCR. This sample's clone table lists about 110,000 clones. V dropped 9 bases and J dropped 5 bases, with 14 bases sitting between them. The germline gives CDR1 MDHEN, CDR2 SYDVKM. CDR3 length: 13 amino acids. The data belong to a study of cytomegalovirus exposure and HLA in healthy donors. Whole-study context: Earlier, 100 million to 130 million unique TCR beta sequences were recovered from approximately 180 million T cells by an analysis.

General study results and limits: The study labeled around 160 TCR beta chains cytomegalovirus-associated. A later analysis showed HLA-associated TCR beta chains outstripping equally common others in clonal expansion.

It was healthy bone marrow donors who served as donors. The chain has TRBV28 and TRBJ1-5; TRBD1 might be the D (5 bases). This TCR derives from a man aged 35 to 55 in good health and CMV-seropositive. The specimen sequenced was PBMCs. DNA for the CDR3: TGTGCCAGTCAGGGAGGGCCCGATCAGCCCCAGCATTTT. Its translation is CASQGGPDQPQHF.